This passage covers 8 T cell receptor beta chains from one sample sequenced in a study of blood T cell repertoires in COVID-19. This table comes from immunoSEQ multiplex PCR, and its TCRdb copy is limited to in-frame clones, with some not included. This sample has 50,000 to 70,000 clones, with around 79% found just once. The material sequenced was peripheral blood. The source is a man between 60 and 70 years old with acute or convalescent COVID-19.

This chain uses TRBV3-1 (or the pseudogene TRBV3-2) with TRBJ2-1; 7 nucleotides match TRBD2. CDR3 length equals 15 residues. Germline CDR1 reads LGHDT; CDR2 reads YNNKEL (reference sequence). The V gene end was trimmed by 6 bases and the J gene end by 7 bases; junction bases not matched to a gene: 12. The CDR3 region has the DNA TGTGCCAGCAGTCCCCGTGCGGGAGACCGGAATGAGCAGTTCTTC. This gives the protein CASSPRAGDRNEQFF.

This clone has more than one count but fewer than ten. The CDR3 DNA reads as TGTGCCAGTAGTACCACCCGGACTAGCGGGAGGGCCGGCACCGGGGAGCTGTTTTTT. Protein product: CASSTTRTSGRAGTGELFF. The rearrangement joins TRBV19 to TRBJ2-2, with TRBD2 matching 15 bases. This CDR3 region has 19 residues. The germline CDR1 and CDR2 sequences are LNHDA and SQIVND (reference sequence). V shed 4 bases, J shed 4 bases, and the junction held 10 bases outside the gene matches.

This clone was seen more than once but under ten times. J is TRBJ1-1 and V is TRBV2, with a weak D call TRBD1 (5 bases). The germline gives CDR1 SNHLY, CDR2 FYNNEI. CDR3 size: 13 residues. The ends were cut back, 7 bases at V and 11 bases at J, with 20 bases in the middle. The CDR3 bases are TGTGCCAGCAACTCAATGCCGCGGACATGGGCTTTCTTT. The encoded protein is CASNSMPRTWAFF.

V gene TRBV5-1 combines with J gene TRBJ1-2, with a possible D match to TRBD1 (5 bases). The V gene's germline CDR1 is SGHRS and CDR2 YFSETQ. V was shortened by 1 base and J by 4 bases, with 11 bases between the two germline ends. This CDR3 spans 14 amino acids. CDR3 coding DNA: TGCGCCAGCAGCTTGTCCCAAGGGGTCTATGGCTACACCTTC. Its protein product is CASSLSQGVYGYTF.

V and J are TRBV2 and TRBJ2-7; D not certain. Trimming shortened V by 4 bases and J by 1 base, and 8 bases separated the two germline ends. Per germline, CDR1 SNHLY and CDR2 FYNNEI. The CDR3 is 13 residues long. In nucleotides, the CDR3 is TGTGCCAGCAGTGGCAGTGAATCCTACGAGCAGTACTTC. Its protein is CASSGSESYEQYF.

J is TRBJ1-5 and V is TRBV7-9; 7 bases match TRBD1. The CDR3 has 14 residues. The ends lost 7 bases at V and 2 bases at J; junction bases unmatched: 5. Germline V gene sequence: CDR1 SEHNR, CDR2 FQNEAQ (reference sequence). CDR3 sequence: CASMKGTGNQPQHF. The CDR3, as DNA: TGTGCCAGCATGAAAGGGACAGGCAATCAGCCCCAGCATTTT.

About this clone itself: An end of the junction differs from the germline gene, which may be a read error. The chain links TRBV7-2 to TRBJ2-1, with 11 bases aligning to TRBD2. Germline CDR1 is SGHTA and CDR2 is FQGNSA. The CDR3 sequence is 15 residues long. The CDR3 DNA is TGTGCCAGCAGCATAGCGGGAGGGAATTACAATGAGCAGTTCTTC. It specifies CASSIAGGNYNEQFF.

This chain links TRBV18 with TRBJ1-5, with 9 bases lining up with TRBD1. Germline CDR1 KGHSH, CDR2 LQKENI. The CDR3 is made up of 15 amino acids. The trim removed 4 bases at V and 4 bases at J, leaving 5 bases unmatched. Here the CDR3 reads CASSLTDRGNQPQHF. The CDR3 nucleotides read TGTGCCAGCTCACTCACCGACAGGGGGAATCAGCCCCAGCATTTT. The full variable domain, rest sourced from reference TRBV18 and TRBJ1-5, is NAGVMQNPRHLVRRRGQEARLRCSPMKGHSHVYWYRQLPEEGLKFMVYLQKENIIDESGMPKERFSAEFPKEGPSILRIQQVVRGDSAAYFCASSLTDRGNQPQHFGDGTRLSIL.